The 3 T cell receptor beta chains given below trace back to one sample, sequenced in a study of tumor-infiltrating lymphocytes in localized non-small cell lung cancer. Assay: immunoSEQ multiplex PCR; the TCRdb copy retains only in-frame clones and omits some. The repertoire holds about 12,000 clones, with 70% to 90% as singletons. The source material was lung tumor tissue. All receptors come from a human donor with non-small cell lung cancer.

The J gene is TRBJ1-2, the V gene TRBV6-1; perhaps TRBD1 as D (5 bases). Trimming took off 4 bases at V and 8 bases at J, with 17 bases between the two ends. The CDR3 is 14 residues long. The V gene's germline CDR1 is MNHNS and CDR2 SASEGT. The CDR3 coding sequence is TGTGCCAGCAGTGTGGGCCCCGACAGTGGCGGCTACACCTTC. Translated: CASSVGPDSGGYTF.

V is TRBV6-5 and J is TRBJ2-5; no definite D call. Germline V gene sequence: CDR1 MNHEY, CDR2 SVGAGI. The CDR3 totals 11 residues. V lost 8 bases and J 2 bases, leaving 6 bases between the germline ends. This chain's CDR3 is CASEQQETQYF. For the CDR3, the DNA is TGTGCCAGCGAACAGCAAGAGACCCAGTACTTC.

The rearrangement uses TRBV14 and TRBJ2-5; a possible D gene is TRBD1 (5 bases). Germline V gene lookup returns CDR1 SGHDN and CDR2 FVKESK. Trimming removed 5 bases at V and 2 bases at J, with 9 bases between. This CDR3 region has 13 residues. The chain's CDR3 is CASSRGGQETQYF. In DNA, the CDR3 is TGTGCCAGCAGCAGGGGCGGTCAAGAGACCCAGTACTTC.